Listed here are 22 T cell receptor beta chains from one sample, sequenced in a study of shared clonotypes between healthy human individuals. Naive-designated CD8 cells lacked CD45RO, were positively enriched for CCR7, and omitted terminally differentiated effector memory CD45RA+ cells. Here immunoSEQ multiplex PCR was the method, and the copy in TCRdb shows in-frame clones only, minus some. The sample lists about 680,000 clones, roughly nine tenths occurring once. Sequenced input: naive CD8+ T cells sorted from blood. Receptors were obtained from a young man in good health.

The chain uses TRBV29-1 and TRBJ2-2; 7 bases are shared with TRBD1. This CDR3 region has 13 residues. CDR1 and CDR2 from the germline V gene are SQVTM and ANQGSEA. V lost 7 bases, J lost 5 bases, and 7 bases stayed unmatched. Here the CDR3 DNA reads TGCAGCGCCAGGGACAGAGAGACCGGGGAGCTGTTTTTT. Translating gives CSARDRETGELFF.

This rearrangement joins TRBV29-1 to TRBJ2-4; 11 bases line up with TRBD2. The CDR3 has 16 residues. The germline V gene has CDR1 SQVTM and CDR2 ANQGSEA. With 7 bases clipped from V and 0 bases from J, the junction kept 8 bases outside the gene matches. The CDR3 sequence is CSARLAGSIAKNIQYF. The CDR3 bases are TGCAGCGCTCGACTAGCGGGATCCATAGCCAAAAACATTCAGTACTTC.

The genes are TRBV28 and TRBJ1-2; no clear D gene. Trimming cost V 6 bases and J 4 bases, with 21 bases left between them. The CDR3 contains 16 residues. Germline V gene sequence: CDR1 MDHEN, CDR2 SYDVKM. CDR3 DNA sequence: TGTGCCAGCAGCGAGAACGTTCTTCGAGGGAGCTATGGCTACACCTTC. It specifies CASSENVLRGSYGYTF.

The chain carries TRBV6-4 and TRBJ2-7; no clear D. CDR1 and CDR2 from the germline V gene are MRHNA and SNTAGT. V was cut by 5 bases and J by 2 bases, with 16 bases left in between. The CDR3 extends over 15 amino acids. CDR3 in amino acids: CASSPTPGQAYEQYF. For the CDR3, the DNA is TGTGCCAGCAGTCCTACTCCGGGCCAGGCCTACGAGCAGTACTTC.

This chain uses TRBV19 with TRBJ2-5; 9 nucleotides align to TRBD1. V lost 5 bases to trimming and J lost 12 bases; unmatched junction nucleotides: 7. Looked up from germline, CDR1 is LNHDA and CDR2 is SQIVND (reference sequence). This CDR3 region has 12 residues. For the CDR3, the DNA is TGTGCCAGTAGTCCTGGGACAGGGAAAGAGTACTTC. It translates to CASSPGTGKEYF.

The rearrangement uses TRBV5-1 and TRBJ1-4, with D perhaps matching TRBD1 (5 bases). This CDR3 contains 15 residues. Between the trimmed V and J ends, which lost 0 bases and 4 bases, there was a span of 10 bases. The germline gives CDR1 SGHRS, CDR2 YFSETQ. CDR3: CASSLGDGSNEKLFF. The CDR3 DNA reads as TGCGCCAGCAGCTTGGGGGACGGGAGTAATGAAAAACTGTTTTTT.

This clone was seen just once. The chain combines TRBV11-2 with TRBJ2-1; unclear D gene. The CDR3 length is 14 residues. V lost 3 bases, J lost 8 bases, and 14 bases lay in between. From germline, CDR1 is SGHAT and CDR2 FQNNGV. CDR3 sequence reads: CASSFTAPLDEQFF. The CDR3 coding sequence is TGTGCCAGCAGCTTTACGGCCCCATTGGATGAGCAGTTCTTC.

The chain joins TRBV2 to TRBJ2-5; D unresolved. In germline, CDR1 is SNHLY, CDR2 FYNNEI. Trimming stripped 4 bases from V and 5 bases from J, with 11 bases between. The CDR3 totals 13 residues. CDR3 sequence reads: CASSGLIWETQYF. DNA of the CDR3: TGTGCCAGCAGTGGTCTCATTTGGGAGACCCAGTACTTC.

The chain has TRBV7-9 and TRBJ2-7; D possibly corresponds to TRBD2 (6 bases). V lost 0 bases, J lost 2 bases, and 8 bases lay in between. Germline V gene data show CDR1 as SEHNR and CDR2 as FQNEAQ (reference sequence). The CDR3 spans 14 residues. The CDR3 nucleotides read TGTGCCAGCAGCTTAGCCGGGAGAACCTACGAGCAGTACTTC. This gives the protein CASSLAGRTYEQYF.

With regard to this clone: Distinct nucleotide sequences in the sample also encode this CDR3. This sequence joins TRBV27 and TRBJ2-7; 15 bases fit TRBD2. Germline-derived CDR1 and CDR2 are MNHEY and SMNVEV (reference sequence). The J segment lost 7 bases and the V segment lost 4 bases, leaving 2 bases of the junction unmatched. The CDR3 consists of 14 residues. CDR3 bases: TGTGCCAGCAGTTCGGGACTAGCGGGAGGAGAGCAGTACTTC. Residues: CASSSGLAGGEQYF.

The CDR3 here is CASSVGQGAYGYTF. In nucleotides, the CDR3 is TGTGCCAGCAGCGTAGGACAGGGCGCCTATGGCTACACCTTC. The chain has TRBV9 and TRBJ1-2, with TRBD1 matching 7 bases. Germline-derived CDR1 and CDR2 are SGDLS and YYNGEE. V was clipped by 0 bases and J by 4 bases; unmatched bases: 3. The CDR3 totals 14 residues.

The V call is TRBV28, the J call TRBJ2-7; 7 bases match TRBD2. The CDR3 consists of 16 residues. Trimming cost V 4 bases and J 2 bases; bases outside gene matches: 11. Germline V gives CDR1 MDHEN, CDR2 SYDVKM. This CDR3 reads CASSSPVPSGTYEQYF. The CDR3, as DNA: TGTGCCAGCAGTTCACCGGTCCCTAGCGGAACCTACGAGCAGTACTTC.

In regard to this clone: Other nucleotide sequences from this sample produce the same CDR3. This chain uses TRBV20-1 with TRBJ2-1; D unresolved. Germline V gives CDR1 DFQATT, CDR2 SNEGSKA (reference sequence). Trimming shortened V by 2 bases and J by 4 bases, and 3 bases separated the two germline ends. The CDR3 consists of 11 residues. CDR3 DNA sequence: TGCAGTGCTAGACAGTACAATGAGCAGTTCTTC. Its translation: CSARQYNEQFF.

The J gene is TRBJ2-7, the V gene TRBV7-9; D may be TRBD2 (5 bases). The germline V gene encodes CDR1 SEHNR and CDR2 FQNEAQ (reference sequence). V lost 5 bases, J lost 3 bases, and 11 bases lay in between. The CDR3 spans 13 residues. CDR3 nucleotides: TGTGCCAGCAGCCCGAACGAGGGCTACGAGCAGTACTTC. Encoded protein: CASSPNEGYEQYF.

The table lists this clone with a few counts. This chain links TRBV29-1 with TRBJ2-2; no clear D. CDR1 is SQVTM, CDR2 ANQGSEA, per germline. CDR3 length equals 12 residues. V lost 4 bases and J lost 7, with 10 bases in between. The CDR3 loop reads CSVAGLGGELFF. In DNA, the CDR3 is TGCAGCGTTGCAGGTCTTGGCGGGGAGCTGTTTTTT.

The rearrangement links TRBV29-1 to TRBJ2-7, with 9 positions matching TRBD1. The V segment lost 7 bases and the J segment 6 bases; nucleotides outside the gene matches: 16. The CDR3 runs to 15 residues. CDR1 and CDR2 from the germline V gene are SQVTM and ANQGSEA. CDR3 sequence reads: CSAPRDRDARGEQYF. Written as DNA, the CDR3 is TGCAGCGCCCCGCGGGACAGGGACGCCCGAGGCGAGCAGTACTTC.

This clone was counted once. This sequence joins TRBV11-2 and TRBJ2-1; tentative D call: TRBD1 (6 bases). CDR3 length equals 16 residues. Trimming pared 2 bases from V and 4 bases from J, leaving 15 bases between. Germline V gene lookup returns CDR1 SGHAT and CDR2 FQNNGV. CDR3 region: CASSLRPTGIYNEQFF. The CDR3 DNA reads as TGTGCCAGCAGCTTACGACCGACAGGAATTTACAATGAGCAGTTCTTC.

The rearrangement joins TRBV5-4 to TRBJ2-7; 8 nucleotides line up with TRBD1. The CDR3 runs 16 residues. V was pared by 4 bases and J by 0 bases, with 9 bases of the junction left unmatched. Germline CDR1 SGHNT, CDR2 YYREEE (reference sequence). CDR3 protein: CASSGGTGMSSYEQYF. In DNA form, the CDR3 reads TGTGCCAGCAGCGGAGGGACAGGCATGAGCTCCTACGAGCAGTACTTC.

This clone has a single count. The chain recombines TRBV5-1 with TRBJ2-7; D is ambiguous. Germline V gene sequence: CDR1 SGHRS, CDR2 YFSETQ. The V end lost 0 bases, the J end lost 3 bases, and 10 bases lay between the germline ends. The CDR3 consists of 14 residues. The CDR3 spells CASSLVASDYEQYF. DNA of the CDR3: TGCGCCAGCAGCTTGGTAGCCAGCGACTACGAGCAGTACTTC.

The count of this clone is one. V and J are TRBV27 and TRBJ1-3; D perhaps matches TRBD1 (5 bases). From germline, CDR1 is MNHEY and CDR2 SMNVEV (reference sequence). V lost 8 bases, J lost 3 bases, and 20 bases lay in between. This CDR3 contains 16 residues. The CDR3 region has the DNA TGTGCCAGCGGCAAAAAGGGCGGGGGTTATGGAAACACCATATATTTT. As protein: CASGKKGGGYGNTIYF.

V gene TRBV28 combines with J gene TRBJ2-3, with 10 bases identical to TRBD2. Trimming took 7 bases from V and 2 from J; bases not matched to a gene: 9. Looked up from germline, CDR1 is MDHEN and CDR2 is SYDVKM. The CDR3 length is 16 residues. CDR3 region: CASKFTLAGDTDTQYF. CDR3 nucleotide sequence: TGTGCCAGCAAGTTTACCCTAGCGGGAGACACAGATACGCAGTATTTT.

This chain joins TRBV7-6 and TRBJ2-7; 11 bases line up with TRBD1. Germline trimming cut 5 bases from V and 6 bases from J; bases unmatched to any gene: 9. Per the germline V gene, CDR1 is SGHVS and CDR2 is FNYEAQ. This CDR3 is built from 15 residues. The CDR3 sequence is CASSAPGTGGSEQYF. CDR3 in DNA: TGTGCCAGCAGCGCCCCCGGGACAGGGGGTTCCGAGCAGTACTTC.